The source of this T cell receptor beta chain is a study of T cells after posttransplantation cyclophosphamide (TCRdb year 2016). Notes on the research overall: Using TRB sequencing, the study followed how the T cell repertoire rebuilt after myeloablative bone marrow transplantation with posttransplantation cyclophosphamide given as GVHD prophylaxis. Antigen receptor sequencing was done on samples from about 34 PTCy-treated patients and from 15 to 20 related bone marrow donors of those patients. Blood from all 30 or so PTCy patients who had 1-year posttransplant specimens underwent TRB sequencing. In 3 patients, TRB sequencing was also performed on up to 3 more blood samples taken 2 to 5.2 years after transplant, and in 4 patients, pretransplant blood was also TRB-sequenced. Because TRA and TRB clonality correlated tightly in 8 to 10 samples, the subsequent TCR analyses were limited to TRB only. Public TRB sequences were checked against a database of over 3,600 sequences associated with responses to pathogens, tumor antigens, self-antigens and alloantigens.

Of note for this clone: Its specific antigen is unknown. No per-base quality is available; no much larger clone lies one base away.

The research as a whole found: The TRB repertoires of T cells infiltrating skin or GI tract showed only limited overlap with the TRB repertoires of T cells in blood. Across the approximately 42 patients, TRB clonality was highly associated with recipient CMV seropositivity and CMV reactivation, and diversity with PTCy was similar to that in the CNI/methotrexate controls. Donor-recipient similarity was low at 1-2 months but rose over the first year, and later blood repertoires were often dominated by donor CD8+ memory clones.

TRB sequencing used genomic DNA with the immunoSEQ assay at survey resolution or the hsTCRB kit. In the original analysis: The immunoSEQ software handled the initial read processing, while the LymphoSeq R package was used for the repertoire analyses. Clonality was computed as 1 minus normalized Shannon entropy; Gini coefficient was also calculated for each TRB dataset. To infer phenotypes in unsorted samples, TRB sequences from sorted subsets of the recipient or donor were mapped onto unsorted samples from the same recipient. TCRdb stores this immuneACCESS table with in-frame sequences only. Part of the clones is absent; in the studies checked, under half of the shortfall reflects unresolved V genes, and no reason is known for the rest. V and J calls and clone size are given by that table; D and trimming were obtained from the DNA. Counted in this sample were roughly 20,000 clones; about 68% of them appeared once. Roughly 27% of the sample is in the top ten clones.

Reading the germline V gene (reference sequence) gives CDR1 SGHKS and CDR2 YYEKEE. The junction shows trimming of 4 bases on V and 7 bases on J, and the gene matches do not reach 8 bases of it. Reading from cysteine to phenylalanine, the CDR3 counts 14 amino acids. Of the read, only the CDR3 DNA is kept; its 42 bases are in frame from base 1. What this sample's treatment or condition label stands for: high-dose cyclophosphamide on days +3 and +4 as single-agent GVHD prophylaxis. PTCy patients received busulfan and fludarabine conditioning, a related or unrelated marrow graft, and cyclophosphamide on days +3 and +4. PTCy-treated patients came from a prospective multi-institutional clinical trial. Mononuclear cells from peripheral blood and bone marrow were separated by Ficoll-Hypaque density centrifugation and then cryopreserved.

This specimen was PBMCs, taken after an allogeneic stem cell transplant with post-transplant cyclophosphamide. The receptor chain draws on TRBV5-5 and TRBJ1-2; TRBD1 agrees with 9 junctional bases. This sequence was found in a male patient between 25 and 39 years old who received an allogeneic stem cell transplant from a related donor, was CMV-positive, and had acute GVHD only. Some T cells may originate with the graft donor following a transplant. The DNA sequence is TGTGCCAGCAGCCCCGACAGGGGGAGAGGTGGCTACACCTTC. Its amino acids are CASSPDRGRGGYTF.